The 20 T cell receptor beta chains below all came from one sample that was sequenced in a study of OX40 agonist ivuxolimab in advanced cancers. The method was immunoSEQ multiplex PCR; TCRdb's version includes in-frame clones alone and lacks a portion of them. Of 15,000 to 20,000 clones in the sample, less than 95% were seen once. The sequenced sample was CD4+ or CD8+ T cells sorted from blood, obtained in a trial of the OX40 agonist ivuxolimab. The receptors originated from an adult with an advanced solid tumor such as melanoma, head and neck, liver or kidney cancer.

This chain joins TRBV7-9 and TRBJ2-1; 8 bases are shared with TRBD1. This CDR3 has 15 amino acids. The V and J ends lost 5 bases and 2 bases, in that order; junction bases with no gene match: 5. Per germline, CDR1 SEHNR and CDR2 FQNEAQ (reference sequence). The CDR3 here is CASSGQGPAYNEQFF. The CDR3 coding sequence is TGTGCCAGCAGCGGACAGGGTCCAGCCTACAATGAGCAGTTCTTC.

This chain uses TRBV11-2 with TRBJ2-1; perhaps TRBD1 as D (6 bases). CDR1 is SGHAT, CDR2 FQNNGV, per germline. Deletions cut 7 bases from V and 9 bases from J, with 19 bases between. The CDR3 has 14 amino acids. CDR3 in amino acids: CASNIGTSRGEQFF. Written as DNA, the CDR3 is TGTGCCAGCAATATCGGGACATCACGGGGTGAGCAGTTCTTC. The variable domain in full, completed from reference TRBV11-2 and TRBJ2-1, reads EAGVAQSPRYKIIEKRQSVAFWCNPISGHATLYWYQQILGQGPKLLIQFQNNGVVDDSQLPKDRFSAERLKGVDSTLKIQPAKLEDSAVYLCASNIGTSRGEQFFGPGTRLTVL.

The sample holds one count of this clone. CDR3 in amino acids: CASSYLRQGAGDTQYF. CDR3 bases: TGTGCCAGCAGTTACCTTAGACAGGGGGCAGGAGATACGCAGTATTTT. The rearrangement uses TRBV6-5 and TRBJ2-3, with 10 bases fitting TRBD1. This CDR3 has 16 amino acids. Per the germline V gene, CDR1 is MNHEY and CDR2 is SVGAGI. V lost 2 bases to trimming and J lost 5 bases; unmatched junction nucleotides: 7.

The chain links TRBV5-6 to TRBJ1-5, with a tentative D call TRBD1 (5 bases). With 0 bases removed from V and 6 bases from J, the gap between germline ends came to 13 bases. Germline V gene sequence: CDR1 SGHDT, CDR2 YYEEEE. The CDR3 is 15 amino acids. The CDR3 DNA reads TGTGCCAGCAGCTTGGCCGGGGGTAGAAGTCAGCCCCAGCATTTT. It encodes CASSLAGGRSQPQHF. Full variable domain (outside the CDR3, taken from reference TRBV5-6 and TRBJ1-5): DAGVTQSPTHLIKTRGQQVTLRCSPKSGHDTVSWYQQALGQGPQFIFQYYEEEERQRGNFPDRFSGHQFPNYSSELNVNALLLGDSALYLCASSLAGGRSQPQHFGDGTRLSIL.

V usage is TRBV27 and J usage is TRBJ1-5, with 7 bases lining up with TRBD1. CDR3 length equals 14 residues. With V trimmed by 6 bases and J by 3 bases, 5 bases remained unmatched. Germline V gene sequence: CDR1 MNHEY, CDR2 SMNVEV (reference sequence). The CDR3 reads CASSSTGPNQPQHF. In DNA, the CDR3 is TGTGCCAGCAGCTCGACAGGGCCCAATCAGCCCCAGCATTTT.

The rearrangement uses TRBV7-3 and TRBJ2-2, with 8 bases fitting TRBD2. This CDR3 is 15 amino acids long. V trimming: 3 bases; J trimming: 7 bases; junction bases outside the gene matches: 7. Germline V CDR1 and CDR2: SGHTA, FQGTGA. The CDR3 is CASSFAGTRNGELFF. The CDR3 nucleotides are TGTGCCAGCAGCTTTGCCGGGACTAGGAACGGGGAGCTGTTTTTT.

The chain uses TRBV7-8 and TRBJ1-1, with D unresolved. The V and J ends lost 1 base and 7 bases respectively, with 7 bases between them. Per germline, CDR1 SGHVS and CDR2 FQNEAQ. The CDR3 is 12 amino acids. For the CDR3, the DNA is TGTGCCAGCAGCTTAGGTTCGGTTGAAGCTTTCTTT. Translation gives CASSLGSVEAFF.

V usage is TRBV7-3 and J usage is TRBJ2-3, with D maybe TRBD2 (6 bases). The V gene's germline CDR1 is SGHTA and CDR2 FQGTGA. The germline V and J ends were trimmed by 5 bases and 2 bases, with 17 bases remaining between them. This CDR3 is built from 16 residues. CDR3 DNA: TGTGCCAGCAGCCGGACCGGGGGAACCACCACAGATACGCAGTATTTT. Encoded protein: CASSRTGGTTTDTQYF. The variable domain in full, completed from reference TRBV7-3 and TRBJ2-3, reads GAGVSQTPSNKVTEKGKYVELRCDPISGHTALYWYRQSLGQGPEFLIYFQGTGAADDSGLPNDRFFAVRPEGSVSTLKIQRTERGDSAVYLCASSRTGGTTTDTQYFGPGTRLTVL.

The chain employs TRBV4-3 and TRBJ2-1; 8 positions agree with TRBD2. The CDR3 runs 18 residues. Germline loops: CDR1 LGHNA, CDR2 YSLEER. J gave up 0 bases and V 3 bases, and 10 bases lay outside the gene matches. The CDR3 nucleotides are TGCGCCAGCAGCCAGATAGGGACTAGACCGAGCTCCTACAATGAGCAGTTCTTC. This encodes CASSQIGTRPSSYNEQFF.

The genes are TRBV19 and TRBJ2-7; D is perhaps TRBD2 (6 bases). CDR3 size: 14 residues. Germline V gene sequence: CDR1 LNHDA, CDR2 SQIVND (reference sequence). Trimming removed 3 bases from V and 3 bases from J, with 12 bases in between. The CDR3 nucleotides read TGTGCCAGTAGTATGGAGGGAGACAGCTACGAGCAGTACTTC. This codes for CASSMEGDSYEQYF. Looking up the rest from reference TRBV19 and TRBJ2-7 gives the full variable domain: DGGITQSPKYLFRKEGQNVTLSCEQNLNHDAMYWYRQDPGQGLRLIYYSQIVNDFQKGDIAEGYSVSREKKESFPLTVTSAQKNPTAFYLCASSMEGDSYEQYFGPGTRLTVT.

About this clone: At one end, the junction sequence differs from germline, possibly due to a read error. This chain joins TRBV7-9 and TRBJ2-7, with 7 bases fitting TRBD1. CDR1 and CDR2 from the germline V gene are SEHNR and FQNEAQ (reference sequence). This CDR3 region has 15 residues. The chain's CDR3 is CASSPPGQPSNEQYF. CDR3 coding DNA: TGTGCCAGCAGCCCGCCGGGACAGCCCTCCAACGAGCAGTACTTC.

The chain uses TRBV7-8 and TRBJ2-7; D remains ambiguous. Germline CDR1 SGHVS, CDR2 FQNEAQ. CDR3 length equals 12 residues. With 4 bases removed from V and 4 bases from J, the gap between germline ends came to 8 bases. Here the CDR3 reads CASSSDLYEQYF. In nucleotides, the CDR3 is TGTGCCAGCAGCTCGGACCTGTACGAGCAGTACTTC.

This rearrangement joins TRBV30 to TRBJ2-1, with D perhaps matching TRBD1 (5 bases). This CDR3 is 12 amino acids long. Germline CDR1 is GTSNPN and CDR2 is SVGIG (reference sequence). Trimming removed 4 bases from V and 10 bases from J, with 14 bases in between. CDR3 sequence: CAWKGLDAEQFF. The CDR3 bases are TGTGCCTGGAAGGGGCTGGATGCCGAGCAGTTCTTC.

The genes are TRBV19 and TRBJ1-5; D unclear. This CDR3 is built from 16 residues. V was pared by 4 bases and J by 5 bases, with 18 bases between. Germline-derived CDR1 and CDR2 are LNHDA and SQIVND (reference sequence). The CDR3 reads CASSSPWAEKDQPQHF. The CDR3 DNA reads as TGTGCCAGTAGTAGCCCCTGGGCGGAGAAGGATCAGCCCCAGCATTTT.

The genes are TRBV29-1 and TRBJ2-5; D uncertain. V lost 6 bases, J lost 5 bases, and 16 bases lay in between. The germline gives CDR1 SQVTM, CDR2 ANQGSEA. The CDR3 loop spans 13 amino acids. The CDR3 spells CSVGRNGVETQYF. The CDR3 nucleotides read TGCAGCGTAGGGCGGAATGGGGTGGAGACCCAGTACTTC.

The V gene is TRBV7-9, the J gene TRBJ2-7, with D uncertain. The CDR3 is 12 amino acids. Germline-derived CDR1 and CDR2 are SEHNR and FQNEAQ (reference sequence). V was shortened by 1 base and J by 2 bases, with 3 bases between the two germline ends. The CDR3 loop reads CASSLGTYEQYF. The CDR3 region has the DNA TGTGCCAGCAGCTTAGGGACCTACGAGCAGTACTTC.

The sample holds a few counts of this clone. The chain combines TRBV7-6 with TRBJ2-7; maybe TRBD2 (6 bases). CDR1 is SGHVS and CDR2 is FNYEAQ in the germline V gene. The CDR3 sequence is 16 residues long. V was shortened by 6 bases and J by 1 base, with 19 bases between the two germline ends. CDR3 residues: CASSSGRGGASYEQYF. CDR3 bases: TGTGCCAGCAGTAGCGGTAGGGGTGGGGCGTCCTACGAGCAGTACTTC.

The chain combines TRBV7-3 with TRBJ2-1; no reliable D call. Per the germline V gene, CDR1 is SGHTA and CDR2 is FQGTGA. There are 13 residues in the CDR3. With 2 bases removed from V and 7 bases from J, the gap between germline ends came to 9 bases. Written as DNA, the CDR3 is TGTGCCAGCAGCTTACTTAGCCAAAATGAGCAGTTCTTC. Its protein is CASSLLSQNEQFF.

The rearrangement uses TRBV4-1 and TRBJ1-5; a possible D gene is TRBD1 (6 bases). The CDR3 has 15 residues. V dropped 0 bases and J dropped 2 bases, with 8 bases sitting between them. The V gene's germline CDR1 is MGHRA and CDR2 YSYEKL. The CDR3 sequence: CASSQDHRGNQPQHF. CDR3 nucleotides: TGCGCCAGCAGCCAAGATCACAGGGGCAATCAGCCCCAGCATTTT.

The CDR3 loop is CASSRGGHTEAFF. The CDR3 DNA reads TGCGCCAGCAGCCGAGGGGGCCACACTGAAGCTTTCTTT. The chain recombines TRBV4-3 with TRBJ1-1; TRBD1 matches 7 bases. The length of the CDR3 is 13 residues. Germline V gene lookup returns CDR1 LGHNA and CDR2 YSLEER. J gave up 3 bases and V 4 bases, and 2 bases lay outside the gene matches.